This is a list of T cell receptor beta chains from one sample in a study of blood T cell repertoires in COVID-19. Profiling relied on immunoSEQ multiplex PCR, and the TCRdb table lists in-frame clones only, not all of them. The data contain about 120,000 clones, under 95% of them seen just once; the ten biggest clones take up over 3.5%. Material for sequencing was peripheral blood. The receptor set was obtained from a man aged 45-65 years with active COVID-19. Both conserved end residues are part of each CDR3. Each record gives: V gene, D gene, clone size, J gene, CDR3 DNA, CDR3 protein. The D gene is left open where the match is weak. Clone size is not always given. Where it is, it says once, few, many or a class for expanded clones.

v_gene: TRBV6-1; d_gene: TRBD1; abundance: -; j_gene: TRBJ1-1; CDR3nt: TGTGCCAGCAGTGAAACAGGGGGCCGCGAAGCTTTCTTT; CDR3aa: CASSETGGREAFF
v_gene: TRBV5-1; d_gene: TRBD1; abundance: -; j_gene: TRBJ2-2; CDR3nt: TGCGCCAGCAGCCCAGACAGGGTGGGCACCGGGGAGCTGTTTTTT; CDR3aa: CASSPDRVGTGELFF
v_gene: TRBV6-5; d_gene: TRBD1; abundance: -; j_gene: TRBJ1-2; CDR3nt: TGTGCCAGCAGAGAGGACAGGGCCCGGGAAGGCTACACCTTC; CDR3aa: CASREDRAREGYTF
v_gene: TRBV10-3; d_gene: TRBD2; abundance: once; j_gene: TRBJ2-3; CDR3nt: TGTGCCATCAGTGGGTCTAGCGGGGGGTTGACAGATACGCAGTATTTT; CDR3aa: CAISGSSGGLTDTQYF
v_gene: TRBV2; d_gene: -; abundance: -; j_gene: TRBJ1-5; CDR3nt: TGTGCCAGCAGTGAAAAGCGAAATCAGCCCCAGCATTTT; CDR3aa: CASSEKRNQPQHF
v_gene: TRBV5-6; d_gene: -; abundance: -; j_gene: TRBJ2-5; CDR3nt: TGTGCCAGCAGCTTCCAAGGGGCAGAGACCCAGTACTTC; CDR3aa: CASSFQGAETQYF
v_gene: TRBV6-1; d_gene: TRBD1; abundance: -; j_gene: TRBJ1-6; CDR3nt: TGTGCCAGCAGTGAGGACAGGGTGCCTTCACCCCTCCACTTT; CDR3aa: CASSEDRVPSPLHF
v_gene: TRBV6-5; d_gene: TRBD1; abundance: -; j_gene: TRBJ1-1; CDR3nt: TGTGCCAGCAGTAACCCGGGACAGGGGAACCCTGAAGCTTTCTTT; CDR3aa: CASSNPGQGNPEAFF
v_gene: TRBV3-1/TRBV3-2; d_gene: TRBD1; abundance: -; j_gene: TRBJ1-1; CDR3nt: TGTGCCAGCAGCCCCACGGACAGGGGGCTTACTGAAGCTTTCTTT; CDR3aa: CASSPTDRGLTEAFF
v_gene: TRBV4-1; d_gene: -; abundance: -; j_gene: TRBJ1-1; CDR3nt: TGCGCCAGCAGCCAAGGGGGGAGGACTGAAGCTTTCTTT; CDR3aa: CASSQGGRTEAFF
v_gene: TRBV4-1; d_gene: -; abundance: -; j_gene: TRBJ1-1; CDR3nt: TGCGCCAGCAGCCAAGAGGCGACACTGAACACTGAAGCTTTCTTT; CDR3aa: CASSQEATLNTEAFF
v_gene: TRBV5-1; d_gene: TRBD2; abundance: -; j_gene: TRBJ2-3; CDR3nt: TGCGCCAGCAGCTTGGAGTTTGCGGGGGGAGCAGATACGCAGTATTTT; CDR3aa: CASSLEFAGGADTQYF
v_gene: TRBV7-8; d_gene: TRBD2; abundance: once; j_gene: TRBJ2-1; CDR3nt: TGTGCCAGCAGCCTCGGGACTAGCGGGGGGGCGAGGCAGTTCTTC; CDR3aa: CASSLGTSGGARQFF
v_gene: TRBV5-4; d_gene: TRBD1; abundance: -; j_gene: TRBJ2-5; CDR3nt: TGTGCCAGCAGAGATGGGACAGGGGCGCAAGAGACCCAGTACTTC; CDR3aa: CASRDGTGAQETQYF
v_gene: TRBV11-2; d_gene: TRBD1; abundance: few; j_gene: TRBJ2-7; CDR3nt: TGTGCCAGCAGGGACAGGGACTACGAGCAGTACTTC; CDR3aa: CASRDRDYEQYF
v_gene: TRBV25-1; d_gene: TRBD1; abundance: -; j_gene: TRBJ1-5; CDR3nt: TGTGCCAGCTCGCTAACAGGGGATAGCAATCAGCCCCAGCATTTT; CDR3aa: CASSLTGDSNQPQHF
v_gene: TRBV27; d_gene: -; abundance: -; j_gene: TRBJ1-1; CDR3nt: TGTGCCAGCAGGCGGGGGGAGGCTTCCACTGAAGCTTTCTTT; CDR3aa: CASRRGEASTEAFF
v_gene: TRBV9; d_gene: -; abundance: once; j_gene: TRBJ2-1; CDR3nt: TGTGCCAGCAGCGTAGCTACTAGAACTGAGCAGTTCTTC; CDR3aa: CASSVATRTEQFF
v_gene: TRBV12-3/TRBV12-4; d_gene: -; abundance: -; j_gene: TRBJ1-2; CDR3nt: TGTGCCAGCAGTTTGGGTCAGGACTATGGCTACACCTTC; CDR3aa: CASSLGQDYGYTF
v_gene: TRBV5-1; d_gene: TRBD2; abundance: -; j_gene: TRBJ2-3; CDR3nt: TGCGCCAGCAGCTATTATTCACTAGCGGGAGTCTCAGATACGCAGTATTTT; CDR3aa: CASSYYSLAGVSDTQYF
v_gene: TRBV7-9; d_gene: -; abundance: -; j_gene: TRBJ2-3; CDR3nt: TGTGCCAGCAGCCTCGTACAGTCAGATACGCAGTATTTT; CDR3aa: CASSLVQSDTQYF
v_gene: TRBV3-1/TRBV3-2; d_gene: TRBD1; abundance: -; j_gene: TRBJ2-7; CDR3nt: TGTGCCAGCAGCCAAGGACGAAATGGGGACAGGGGAGGGTTGTCTAAGTACGAGCAGTACTTC; CDR3aa: CASSQGRNGDRGGLSKYEQYF
v_gene: TRBV11-2; d_gene: TRBD2; abundance: once; j_gene: TRBJ2-1; CDR3nt: TGTGCCAGCAGTAGAACTAGCGGGTGGGGCGGTGAGCAGTTCTTC; CDR3aa: CASSRTSGWGGEQFF
v_gene: TRBV10-3; d_gene: -; abundance: -; j_gene: TRBJ1-6; CDR3nt: TGTGCCATCAGTGGACAGGATAATTCACCCCTCCACTTT; CDR3aa: CAISGQDNSPLHF
v_gene: TRBV2; d_gene: TRBD2; abundance: -; j_gene: TRBJ2-5; CDR3nt: TGTGCCAGCAGTGTGTCGCGGGGGGAGGGGACCCAGTACTTC; CDR3aa: CASSVSRGEGTQYF
v_gene: TRBV27; d_gene: -; abundance: once; j_gene: TRBJ1-2; CDR3nt: TGTGCCAGCAGTTTCACTGAGAACTATGGCTACACCTTC; CDR3aa: CASSFTENYGYTF
v_gene: TRBV5-1; d_gene: -; abundance: -; j_gene: TRBJ2-5; CDR3nt: TGCGCCAGCAGCTGGACAGACTCCCAAGAGACCCAGTACTTC; CDR3aa: CASSWTDSQETQYF
v_gene: TRBV5-1; d_gene: -; abundance: -; j_gene: TRBJ2-1; CDR3nt: TGCGCCAGCACCCCGACAGACGTTTACAATGAGCAGTTCTTC; CDR3aa: CASTPTDVYNEQFF
v_gene: TRBV21-1; d_gene: -; abundance: -; j_gene: TRBJ2-1; CDR3nt: TGTGCCAGCAGCACCGAGGTAATAGCGGGGGAAGATGAGCAGTTCTTC; CDR3aa: CASSTEVIAGEDEQFF
v_gene: TRBV11-3; d_gene: -; abundance: -; j_gene: TRBJ2-2; CDR3nt: TGTGCCAGCAGCTTAGACCTACTAAGGACAGCGGACACCGGGGAGCTGTTTTTT; CDR3aa: CASSLDLLRTADTGELFF
v_gene: TRBV5-6; d_gene: -; abundance: -; j_gene: TRBJ2-5; CDR3nt: TGTGCCAGCAGCTTGGCCGCGCACGAAGAGACCCAGTACTTC; CDR3aa: CASSLAAHEETQYF
v_gene: TRBV28; d_gene: TRBD1; abundance: -; j_gene: TRBJ2-7; CDR3nt: TGTGCCAGCACCACGCAGGGGACAGGCCCTGCGGGCTACGAGCAGTACTTC; CDR3aa: CASTTQGTGPAGYEQYF